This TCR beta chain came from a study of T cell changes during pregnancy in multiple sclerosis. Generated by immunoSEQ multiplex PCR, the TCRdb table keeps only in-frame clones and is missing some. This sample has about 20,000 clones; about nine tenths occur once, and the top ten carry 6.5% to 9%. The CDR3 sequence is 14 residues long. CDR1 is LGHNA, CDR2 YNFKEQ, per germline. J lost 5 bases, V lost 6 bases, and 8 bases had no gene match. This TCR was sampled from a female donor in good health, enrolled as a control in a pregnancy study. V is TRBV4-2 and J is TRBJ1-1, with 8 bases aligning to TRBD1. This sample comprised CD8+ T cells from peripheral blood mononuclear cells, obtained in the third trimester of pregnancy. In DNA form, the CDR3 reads TGTGCCAGCAGAGATACAGGGGGATGGACTGAAGCTTTCTTT. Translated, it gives CASRDTGGWTEAFF.